This entry lists 25 T cell receptor delta chains sequenced from one sample in a study of human gamma delta and Vdelta1 T cells. These receptors have no known antigen. TCRdb re-called the PCR reads with CATT. Of approximately 7,000 delta-chain clones in the sample, 30% to 45% were seen once. The sample consisted of Vdelta1 gamma-delta T cells from blood grown in culture (DOT cells). These TCRs come from a human donor in good health.

There are a few counts of this clone. Only one base separates this from a far larger clonotype, so it likely reflects a read error. This specimen includes other DNA sequences encoding the same CDR3. The genes are TRDV1 and TRDJ1; TRDD3 agrees at 11 bases. The CDR3 length is 22 residues. Germline V gene data show CDR1 as TSWWSYY and CDR2 as QGS. The V segment lost 3 bases and the J segment 4 bases; nucleotides outside the gene matches: 25. The CDR3 sequence: CALGELDPLRTIGGYAFDKLIF. CDR3 nucleotides: TGTGCTCTTGGGGAGCTAGACCCCCTACGGACCATTGGGGGATACGCGTTCGATAAACTCATCTTT.

This clone is termed medium-sized. The chain carries TRDV1 and TRDJ1, with 7 bases identical to TRDD3. Trimming at V came to 6 bases and at J to 8 bases, leaving 36 bases not matched to a gene. This CDR3 is built from 22 residues. CDR1 is TSWWSYY and CDR2 is QGS in the germline V gene. In nucleotides, the CDR3 is TGTGCTCTTGGCCAAATTGGGTCCCTACCGGGGATAATACAGCATAAAGATAAGAAACTCATCTTT. Protein sequence: CALGQIGSLPGIIQHKDKKLIF.

The J gene call is TRDJ4, but no V gene call exists; TRDD3, the D gene given by the table, was not confirmed from the DNA. The end of the DNA is better explained by TRDJ1, so the J call may be wrong. The CDR3 is 21 residues long. CDR3 protein: CATPPLLGDIGVPRYTDKLIF. In nucleotides, the CDR3 is TGTGCCACCCCTCCTCTACTGGGGGATATCGGGGTACCGCGGTACACCGATAAACTCATCTTT.

By proportion, this clone is medium-sized. V and J are TRDV1 and TRDJ1, with TRDD3 identical over 13 bases. The CDR3 spans 24 residues. Germline trimming cut 1 base from V and 0 bases from J; bases unmatched to any gene: 23. Germline V CDR1 and CDR2: TSWWSYY, QGS. The CDR3 protein is CALGEPGVYWGIRGERGNTDKLIF. Written as DNA, the CDR3 is TGTGCTCTTGGGGAACCTGGGGTGTACTGGGGGATACGCGGAGAAAGAGGCAACACCGATAAACTCATCTTT.

This clone has only a few counts. The chain uses TRDV1 and TRDJ1, with 8 bases matching TRDD2. The junction had 27 bases not matched to a gene; V was cut back by 3 bases and J by 0 bases. The CDR3 contains 23 residues. CDR1 TSWWSYY and CDR2 QGS come from the germline V gene. CDR3 in DNA: TGTGCTCTTGGGGATGCTGTTCTTCCTACGTCAGGGGCCGGAACATTGTACACCGATAAACTCATCTTT. It translates to CALGDAVLPTSGAGTLYTDKLIF.

To note about this clone: Given a much more abundant clone one base away, this may be a read error. The chain is built from TRDV1 and TRDJ3; D not resolved. Germline loops: CDR1 TSWWSYY, CDR2 QGS. The CDR3 extends over 17 amino acids. The CDR3 DNA sequence: TGTGCTCTTGGGGAATTTAGGCCTGGATGGGACCCCCGACAGATGTTTTTC. This codes for CALGEFRPGWDPRQMFF.

This sequence joins TRDV1 and TRDJ1, with 11 positions matching TRDD3. The trim removed 2 bases at V and 0 bases at J, leaving 29 bases unmatched. This CDR3 is built from 25 residues. CDR1 and CDR2 from the germline V gene are TSWWSYY and QGS. The CDR3 bases are TGTGCTCTTGGGGAAAGAGGATCGGCCCCCTACGTTCTGGGGGATACCCTTCCTTACACCGATAAACTCATCTTT. Its protein product is CALGERGSAPYVLGDTLPYTDKLIF.

Note on this clone: With a far larger clone one base away, a read error is the likely cause. This chain uses TRDV1 with TRDJ1; 9 positions agree with TRDD2. This CDR3 comprises 17 residues. CDR1 TSWWSYY and CDR2 QGS come from the germline V gene. Here the CDR3 reads CALGGPSYGGYTDKRIF. CDR3 bases: TGTGCTCTTGGGGGGCCTTCCTACGGGGGTTACACCGATAAACGCATCTTT.

The chain uses TRDV1 and TRDJ1; 9 bases are shared with TRDD3. This CDR3 contains 23 residues. Unmatched junction bases numbered 26, after V lost 3 bases and J lost 0 bases. Germline CDR1 reads TSWWSYY; CDR2 reads QGS. CDR3 bases: TGTGCTCTTGGGGATCCTTTGGCGCGTACTGGGGGACGACGAAACCTGTACACCGATAAACTCATCTTT. Protein sequence: CALGDPLARTGGRRNLYTDKLIF.

This clone has more than one count but fewer than ten. J is TRDJ1 and V is TRDV1, with TRDD3 identical over 9 bases. This CDR3 spans 22 amino acids. Looked up from germline, CDR1 is TSWWSYY and CDR2 is QGS. V lost 1 base to trimming and J lost 0 bases; unmatched junction nucleotides: 21. The CDR3 loop is CALGEPSRIKRGIPSNTDKLIF. The CDR3 nucleotides are TGTGCTCTTGGGGAACCCTCAAGAATTAAGAGGGGGATACCATCTAACACCGATAAACTCATCTTT.

This clone was recorded a few times. The chain recombines TRDV1 with TRDJ1; 11 nucleotides align to TRDD3. J was trimmed by 7 bases and V by 5 bases; bases with no gene match: 21. The CDR3 contains 19 residues. Germline V lookup: CDR1 TSWWSYY, CDR2 QGS. The CDR3 bases are TGTGCTCTTGGGCAACCCCCCTTCGCACCTGGGGGATACTCCCGTAAACTCATCTTT. This encodes CALGQPPFAPGGYSRKLIF.

This clone is termed medium-sized (0.01 to 0.1%). The chain links TRDV1 to TRDJ1; 9 positions agree with TRDD3. This CDR3 region has 20 residues. Looked up from germline, CDR1 is TSWWSYY and CDR2 is QGS. The trim removed 7 bases at V and 0 bases at J, leaving 21 bases unmatched. The CDR3 nucleotides read TGTGCTCTTGATCTCCCCCTGACGTACTGGGGGAGCCGATACACCGATAAACTCATCTTT. It codes for CALDLPLTYWGSRYTDKLIF.

This clone is medium-sized in the sample. The V gene is TRDV1, the J gene TRDJ1; TRDD3 matches 11 bases. The CDR3 consists of 19 residues. Germline trimming cut 5 bases from V and 3 bases from J; bases unmatched to any gene: 17. Germline V gives CDR1 TSWWSYY, CDR2 QGS. The CDR3 here is CALGTPLQLGDIAPDKLIF. The CDR3 nucleotides read TGTGCTCTTGGGACCCCCCTTCAACTGGGGGATATAGCGCCCGATAAACTCATCTTT.

In this sample, this clone is medium-sized. The rearrangement uses TRDV1 and TRDJ1; possible D gene TRDD3, 6 bases. The CDR3 contains 21 residues. Germline V gene lookup returns CDR1 TSWWSYY and CDR2 QGS. V lost 1 base and J 1 base, leaving 28 bases between the germline ends. The CDR3 here is CALGEPSRPRWGFDFTDKLIF. DNA of the CDR3: TGTGCTCTTGGGGAACCCTCCCGTCCGCGGTGGGGGTTCGACTTCACCGATAAACTCATCTTT.

The V and J genes are TRDV1 and TRDJ1; 9 positions match TRDD3. Trimming took 4 bases from V and 5 from J; bases not matched to a gene: 35. In germline, CDR1 is TSWWSYY, CDR2 QGS. The length of the CDR3 is 24 residues. The CDR3 region is CALGARWAYSGVGDNLDCLDKLIF. CDR3 nucleotide sequence: TGTGCTCTTGGGGCCCGGTGGGCCTACTCAGGAGTGGGGGATAATTTAGATTGCCTAGATAAACTCATCTTT.

The chain recombines TRDV1 with TRDJ1, with 9 bases fitting TRDD3. The CDR3 sequence is 27 residues long. From germline, CDR1 is TSWWSYY and CDR2 QGS. The V gene end was trimmed by 6 bases and the J gene end by 0 bases; junction bases not matched to a gene: 41. The CDR3 region is CALGLNFGTTPSSRYWGTEGYTDKLIF. The CDR3 region has the DNA TGTGCTCTTGGACTTAACTTTGGGACTACTCCCTCCTCTCGGTACTGGGGGACTGAAGGGTACACCGATAAACTCATCTTT.

This sequence joins TRDV1 and TRDJ1; 11 bases are shared with TRDD3. Germline V CDR1 and CDR2: TSWWSYY, QGS. The CDR3 runs 19 residues. Losses at the gene ends were 5 bases for V and 0 bases for J; bases not matched to a gene: 14. The DNA for the CDR3 is TGTGCTCTTGGGACTTTCGATAACTGGGGGATAACTGACACCGATAAACTCATCTTT. Its translation: CALGTFDNWGITDTDKLIF.

In this sample, this clone turned up a few times. This sequence joins TRDV1 and TRDJ3; TRDD2 matches at 7 bases. Germline lookup yields CDR1 TSWWSYY and CDR2 QGS. This CDR3 is 23 amino acids long. The V and J ends lost 3 bases and 0 bases, in that order; junction bases with no gene match: 20. The CDR3 coding sequence is TGTGCTCTTGGGGAGGCCAGCCTTCCTGCGCACAATCAATACTCCTGGGACACCCGACAGATGTTTTTC. Residues: CALGEASLPAHNQYSWDTRQMFF.

The rearrangement joins TRDV1 to TRDJ1, with TRDD3 matching 11 bases. This CDR3 has 16 amino acids. The germline CDR1 and CDR2 sequences are TSWWSYY and QGS. DNA of the CDR3: TGTGCCGCCGCGCCCTGGGGGATACTTAACACCGATAAACTCATCTTT. Its protein is CAAAPWGILNTDKLIF.

The chain couples TRDV1 to TRDJ1; 12 nucleotides match TRDD3. V lost 2 bases, J lost 0 bases, and 13 bases stayed unmatched. Per the germline V gene, CDR1 is TSWWSYY and CDR2 is QGS. This CDR3 contains 20 residues. The chain's CDR3 is CALGEGPLLGDTAYTDKLIF. The CDR3, as DNA: TGTGCTCTTGGGGAAGGTCCCCTACTGGGGGATACAGCGTACACCGATAAACTCATCTTT.

The chain couples TRDV1 to TRDJ1, with a weak D call TRDD3 (6 bases). The CDR3 runs to 17 residues. V shed 0 bases and J shed 0 bases, with 14 bases lying between them. Germline CDR1 reads TSWWSYY; CDR2 reads QGS. CDR3 nucleotide sequence: TGTGCTCTTGGGGAACTTTGGCTGGGGAAAGACACCGATAAACTCATCTTT. Its protein is CALGELWLGKDTDKLIF.

This clone has just a few counts. The chain uses TRDV1 and TRDJ1; 7 bases are a match to TRDD3. The germline gives CDR1 TSWWSYY, CDR2 QGS. The CDR3 extends over 22 amino acids. Germline trimming cut 0 bases from V and 0 bases from J; bases unmatched to any gene: 22. The CDR3 DNA sequence: TGTGCTCTTGGGGAACTATCGAAGTCCCCGCCTGGGGGGCAAATCTACACCGATAAACTCATCTTT. This sequence encodes CALGELSKSPPGGQIYTDKLIF.

As concerns this clone: An end of the junction differs from the germline gene, which may be a read error. V is TRDV1 and J is TRDJ1, with a tentative D call TRDD2 (6 bases). Germline CDR1 is TSWWSYY and CDR2 is QGS. This CDR3 contains 24 residues. CDR3 bases: TGTGCTCTTGGGGAAGGGGGCCTTTTCGGCGCGGAACGCTTTGAACCCCTCCTTCCCGATAAACGCATCTTT. Residues: CALGEGGLFGAERFEPLLPDKRIF.

This chain connects TRDV1 to TRDJ1; the D is unclear. The CDR3 has 16 residues. V lost 6 bases and J 0 bases, leaving 17 bases between the germline ends. Germline V CDR1 and CDR2: TSWWSYY, QGS. CDR3 bases: TGTGCTCTTGGTATGCATCCAACCTTGGACACCGATAAACTCATCTTT. As protein: CALGMHPTLDTDKLIF.

There are a few counts of this clone. The rearrangement links TRDV1 to TRDJ1; D may be TRDD2 (8 bases). Trimming took 4 bases from V and 6 from J, leaving 30 bases between them. Per the germline V gene, CDR1 is TSWWSYY and CDR2 is QGS. The CDR3 loop spans 19 amino acids. CDR3 protein: CALGGNLPKRMGEQNKLIF. As DNA, the CDR3 is TGTGCTCTTGGGGGAAACCTTCCTAAGAGGATGGGGGAACAGAATAAACTCATCTTT.